A selection of T cell receptor beta chains follows, all from one sample in a study of T cells after yellow fever vaccination. Via MiXCR, TCRdb re-called the 5' RACE reads, giving one row per CDR3 protein. The sample holds 25,000 to 30,000 distinct CDR3 sequences, 5.5% seen once. The specimen was PBMCs, either bulk or a sorted T-cell subset (CD4+, CD8+, memory, or dextramer-sorted; not recorded which), collected 15 days after the yellow fever booster vaccination. Every receptor here comes from a man under 40 who received the YFV17D yellow fever vaccine. Each CDR3 is given with its conserved first and last residue. The order of the fields is J gene, clone size, D gene, CDR3 length, V gene, CDR3 protein, CDR3 DNA. A D gene is named only where the DNA matches it firmly. The size entry gives once, few, many or a size class.

J gene: TRBJ2-7
clone size: many
D gene: -
CDR3 length: 17
V gene: TRBV6-5
CDR3 protein: CASSYSYMAGSSYEQYF
CDR3 DNA: TGTGCCAGCAGTTACTCTTATATGGCGGGAAGCTCCTACGAGCAGTACTTC

J gene: TRBJ1-6
clone size: many
D gene: -
CDR3 length: 14
V gene: TRBV12-3/TRBV12-4
CDR3 protein: CASRRDNSGSPLHF
CDR3 DNA: TGTGCCAGCAGGAGGGACAATTCTGGTTCACCCCTCCACTTT

J gene: TRBJ2-3
clone size: many
D gene: -
CDR3 length: 12
V gene: TRBV5-1
CDR3 protein: CASSLDRDTQYF
CDR3 DNA: TGCGCCAGCAGCTTAGATCGAGATACGCAGTATTTT

J gene: TRBJ1-2
clone size: many
D gene: -
CDR3 length: 13
V gene: TRBV20-1
CDR3 protein: CSASAGAAYGYTF
CDR3 DNA: TGCAGTGCTAGTGCAGGGGCGGCCTATGGCTACACCTTC

J gene: TRBJ2-1
clone size: many
D gene: -
CDR3 length: 15
V gene: TRBV9
CDR3 protein: CASSVGRTSRNEQFF
CDR3 DNA: TGTGCCAGCAGCGTAGGCCGGACCTCCCGGAATGAGCAGTTCTTC

J gene: TRBJ1-5
clone size: many
D gene: TRBD1
CDR3 length: 14
V gene: TRBV7-9
CDR3 protein: CASSLRDRDQPQHF
CDR3 DNA: TGTGCCAGCAGCTTAAGAGACAGGGATCAGCCCCAGCATTTT

J gene: TRBJ2-2
clone size: many
D gene: TRBD1
CDR3 length: 15
V gene: TRBV12-3/TRBV12-4
CDR3 protein: CASRSTGGHAGELFF
CDR3 DNA: TGTGCCAGCAGGTCGACAGGGGGGCATGCCGGGGAGCTGTTTTTT

J gene: TRBJ1-5
clone size: few
D gene: -
CDR3 length: 13
V gene: TRBV19
CDR3 protein: CASSTRINQPQHF
CDR3 DNA: TGTGCCAGTAGTACCAGGATAAATCAGCCCCAGCATTTT

J gene: TRBJ1-1
clone size: many
D gene: -
CDR3 length: 12
V gene: TRBV19
CDR3 protein: CASSMGIAEAFF
CDR3 DNA: TGTGCCAGTAGTATGGGGATCGCTGAAGCTTTCTTT

J gene: TRBJ2-7
clone size: many
D gene: -
CDR3 length: 14
V gene: TRBV7-2
CDR3 protein: CASSQDRSYYEQYF
CDR3 DNA: TGTGCCAGCAGCCAAGACCGCTCATACTACGAGCAGTACTTC

J gene: TRBJ2-5
clone size: many
D gene: -
CDR3 length: 16
V gene: TRBV29-1
CDR3 protein: CSVERKGHRYQETQYF
CDR3 DNA: TGCAGCGTTGAACGGAAGGGACACCGGTACCAAGAGACCCAGTACTTC

J gene: TRBJ2-1
clone size: many
D gene: TRBD1
CDR3 length: 12
V gene: TRBV29-1
CDR3 protein: CSVSRDSNEQFF
CDR3 DNA: TGCAGCGTATCCCGGGACAGCAATGAGCAGTTCTTC

J gene: TRBJ1-2
clone size: many
D gene: -
CDR3 length: 15
V gene: TRBV12-3/TRBV12-4
CDR3 protein: CASSPRRPAFYSYTF
CDR3 DNA: TGTGCCAGCAGTCCAAGACGCCCGGCCTTTTATAGCTACACCTTC

J gene: TRBJ2-2
clone size: many
D gene: -
CDR3 length: 15
V gene: TRBV6-5
CDR3 protein: CASNPRRRPPGELFF
CDR3 DNA: TGTGCCAGCAACCCTAGACGACGACCTCCTGGGGAGCTGTTTTTT

J gene: TRBJ2-3
clone size: many
D gene: -
CDR3 length: 12
V gene: TRBV30
CDR3 protein: CAWGAVGDTQYF
CDR3 DNA: TGTGCCTGGGGGGCGGTGGGGGATACGCAGTATTTT

J gene: TRBJ2-7
clone size: many
D gene: -
CDR3 length: 11
V gene: TRBV11-2
CDR3 protein: CASSVSYEQYF
CDR3 DNA: TGTGCCAGCTCCGTCTCCTACGAGCAGTACTTC

J gene: TRBJ2-2
clone size: many
D gene: -
CDR3 length: 12
V gene: TRBV4-3
CDR3 protein: CASSPQQGELFF
CDR3 DNA: TGCGCCAGCAGCCCCCAACAGGGGGAGCTGTTTTTT

J gene: TRBJ2-1
clone size: many
D gene: TRBD2
CDR3 length: 14
V gene: TRBV10-1
CDR3 protein: CASSEKAGGGEQFF
CDR3 DNA: TGCGCCAGCAGTGAAAAAGCGGGAGGGGGAGAGCAGTTCTTC

J gene: TRBJ2-5
clone size: many
D gene: -
CDR3 length: 14
V gene: TRBV7-8
CDR3 protein: CASSLVGRRETQYF
CDR3 DNA: TGTGCCAGCAGCTTAGTGGGACGTCGGGAGACCCAGTACTTC

J gene: TRBJ2-4
clone size: many
D gene: -
CDR3 length: 15
V gene: TRBV2
CDR3 protein: CASSGQNPNLNIQYF
CDR3 DNA: TGTGCCAGCAGTGGACAGAATCCAAACTTAAACATTCAGTACTTC

J gene: TRBJ1-1
clone size: many
D gene: TRBD1
CDR3 length: 16
V gene: TRBV4-3
CDR3 protein: CASSQDRGQPNTEAFF
CDR3 DNA: TGCGCCAGCAGCCAAGACAGGGGGCAACCGAACACTGAAGCTTTCTTT

J gene: TRBJ2-7
clone size: many
D gene: -
CDR3 length: 12
V gene: TRBV27
CDR3 protein: CASSTYPFGQYF
CDR3 DNA: TGTGCCAGCAGTACCTACCCTTTTGGGCAGTACTTC

J gene: TRBJ2-4
clone size: few
D gene: -
CDR3 length: 16
V gene: TRBV3-1
CDR3 protein: CASSQDLAGTKNIQYF
CDR3 DNA: TGTGCCAGCAGCCAAGATCTCGCGGGAACCAAAAACATTCAGTACTTC

J gene: TRBJ2-4
clone size: many
D gene: TRBD1
CDR3 length: 14
V gene: TRBV20-1
CDR3 protein: CSAREAGGVNIQYF
CDR3 DNA: TGCAGTGCTAGAGAAGCAGGGGGCGTAAACATTCAGTACTTC